The clone carrying this T cell receptor beta chain has a handful of counts. Its antigen is still unknown. 13 Jbeta primers and 60 Vbeta primers were used for the PCR. Data came from immunoSEQ multiplex PCR; TCRdb stores just in-frame clones and leaves some out. This sample has about 150,000 clones, with roughly 85% found just once. The data were obtained in a study of cytomegalovirus exposure and HLA in healthy donors. Study summary: Ancestry clustering placed roughly 86% of several hundred genotyped donors in the Caucasian-associated cluster.

Germline CDR1 SGDLS, CDR2 YYNGEE. Between the trimmed V and J ends, which lost 4 bases and 0 bases, there was a span of 14 bases. The CDR3 length is 16 residues. Findings and caveats of the study: About 87% or about 30% of the time was how often most TCR beta V segments were productive, according to an earlier analysis.

The gene calls are TRBV9 and TRBJ1-3; D unresolved. Sequencing was carried out using PBMCs. The source of this sequence is a middle-aged man in good health and CMV-seropositive. The CDR3 coding sequence is TGTGCCAGCAGCCTCATCGACTGGAGCTCTGGAAACACCATATATTTT. Translating it yields CASSLIDWSSGNTIYF.